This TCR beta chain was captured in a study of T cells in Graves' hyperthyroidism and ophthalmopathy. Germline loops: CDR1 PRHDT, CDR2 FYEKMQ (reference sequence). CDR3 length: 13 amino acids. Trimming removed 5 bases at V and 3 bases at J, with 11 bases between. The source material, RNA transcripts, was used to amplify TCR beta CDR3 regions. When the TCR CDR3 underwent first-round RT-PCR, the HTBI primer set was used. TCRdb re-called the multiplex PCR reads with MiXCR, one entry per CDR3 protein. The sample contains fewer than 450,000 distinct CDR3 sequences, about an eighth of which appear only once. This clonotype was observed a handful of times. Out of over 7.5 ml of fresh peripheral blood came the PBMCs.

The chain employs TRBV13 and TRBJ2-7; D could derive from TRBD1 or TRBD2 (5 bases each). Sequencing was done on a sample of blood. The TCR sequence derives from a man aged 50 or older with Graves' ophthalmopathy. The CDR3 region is CASSRGRFYEQYF. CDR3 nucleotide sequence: TGTGCCAGCAGCCGGGGCCGTTTCTACGAGCAGTACTTC. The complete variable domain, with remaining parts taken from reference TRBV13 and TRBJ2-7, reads AAGVIQSPRHLIKEKRETATLKCYPIPRHDTVYWYQQGPGQDPQFLISFYEKMQSDKGSIPDRFSAQQFSDYHSELNMSSLELGDSALYFCASSRGRFYEQYFGPGTRLTVT.